This T cell receptor (beta chain) emerged from a study of siplizumab effects on memory and regulatory T cells. Points on this clone: Its antigen remains unidentified.

The CDR3 runs 12 residues. Germline V gene lookup returns CDR1 SNHLY and CDR2 FYNNEI. Trimming removed 6 bases at V and 2 bases at J, with 5 bases between. Sequencing was performed with immunoSEQ multiplex PCR; in TCRdb, only in-frame clones are kept and a portion is missing. The sample records fewer than 130,000 clones, around 90% being singletons. Findings and caveats of the study: The study found that mappable alloreactive CD4+ clones averaged roughly 69% Treg-derived with siplizumab and around 25% in controls. The study found that siplizumab significantly reduced alloreactive sequences traceable to unstimulated CD4+ memory cells. Suppressive activity of Tregs proliferating in siplizumab cultures remained unconfirmed. Assignment of a naive or memory phenotype failed for roughly 75-95% of the proliferating CD4+ or CD8+ clones.

This clonotype was obtained from a human donor in good health. The chain employs TRBV2 and TRBJ1-3; the D gene is possibly TRBD1 (5 bases). The material sequenced was CD4+ T cells sorted from blood. The CDR3 bases are TGTGCCAGCAGCAGGGCTGGAAACACCATATATTTT. Its translation: CASSRAGNTIYF.